This T cell receptor (beta chain) was captured in a study of blood T cell repertoires in COVID-19. The CDR3 runs to 11 residues. V lost 4 bases to trimming and J lost 8 bases, with 11 bases between them. Germline-derived CDR1 and CDR2 are SQVTM and ANQGSEA. Using immunoSEQ multiplex PCR, the repertoire was profiled, and TCRdb retains in-frame clones only, with some absent. The data hold 180,000 or so clones, with approximately 78% observed a single time. The chain employs TRBV29-1 and TRBJ1-1; possibly TRBD1 for D (6 bases). This sequence originates from a woman over 75 with active or convalescent COVID-19. The sample taken for sequencing was peripheral blood. CDR3 bases: TGCAGCGTTGCTCCGGACAGCGAAGCTTTCTTT. It codes for CSVAPDSEAFF.